This T cell receptor (beta chain) was profiled in a study of blood T cell repertoires in COVID-19. Study-level background: The cDNA or gDNA used as material had been derived from T cells, B-cell-depleted T cells, or PBMCs.

Produced via immunoSEQ multiplex PCR; TCRdb's table is partial and in-frame only. This repertoire shows around 220,000 clones, 65% to 85% found once; its top ten account for around 6.5%. Per germline, CDR1 LNHDA and CDR2 SQIVND (reference sequence). The CDR3 runs to 18 residues. Trimming removed 4 bases from V and 0 bases from J, with 19 bases in between. The origin of this receptor is a woman aged 40 to 50 who had recovered from COVID-19. This chain links TRBV19 with TRBJ2-1; weak D call: TRBD2 (6 bases). The sample comprised PBMCs or T cells enriched from blood (not recorded which). The CDR3 region is CASSTTRMPLTSYNEQFF. Written as DNA, the CDR3 is TGTGCCAGTAGTACGACTAGGATGCCACTTACCTCCTACAATGAGCAGTTCTTC.